This entry concerns a single T cell receptor beta chain. Authors' processing steps: Quantification of nucleated cells was approximated via reference gene primer amplification. Clones were read by immunoSEQ multiplex PCR, and TCRdb kept only the in-frame ones, dropping some. D and trimming come from the DNA, and the V and J calls and clone size come from that table. The data hold under 250,000 clones, with roughly 84% observed a single time. The germline gives CDR1 MDHEN, CDR2 SYDVKM. The CDR3 has 14 residues. Trimming took 7 bases from V and 8 from J; bases not matched to a gene: 10. This specimen belongs to a study of blood T cell repertoires in COVID-19. Study-level information: Specimens from acute and convalescent COVID-19 originated in the United States, Italy and Spain. T cells, B-cell-depleted T cells, or PBMCs supplied cDNA or gDNA.

The sequenced material came from peripheral blood. The chain employs TRBV28 and TRBJ1-4; 7 nucleotides line up with TRBD1. This clonotype originated in a man aged 50-59 years with active or convalescent COVID-19. The CDR3 sequence is CASIPAGTDEKLFF. CDR3 nucleotide sequence: TGTGCCAGCATCCCGGCCGGGACAGACGAAAAACTGTTTTTT.